The 13 T cell receptor beta chains below all came from one sample that was sequenced in a study of blood T cell repertoires in COVID-19. The repertoire was sequenced with immunoSEQ multiplex PCR; TCRdb's copy has only in-frame clones and lacks some. In the table there are about 210,000 clones, 65% to 85% of which are singletons. Material for sequencing was peripheral blood. These receptor sequences come from a woman in her fifties or sixties with acute or convalescent COVID-19.

V is TRBV7-3 and J is TRBJ1-1; D unclear. The V end was cut by 5 bases, the J end by 1 base, with 8 bases between. Germline CDR1 SGHTA, CDR2 FQGTGA. This CDR3 spans 13 amino acids. CDR3 sequence reads: CASSLRSNTEAFF. CDR3 DNA: TGTGCCAGCAGCCTGCGTTCGAACACTGAAGCTTTCTTT.

V usage is TRBV7-9 and J usage is TRBJ2-4; 7 bases align to TRBD1. With V trimmed by 5 bases and J by 5 bases, 12 bases remained unmatched. Germline V lookup: CDR1 SEHNR, CDR2 FQNEAQ (reference sequence). The CDR3 covers 16 residues. The CDR3 sequence is CASSPITGTEENIQYF. CDR3 nucleotide sequence: TGTGCCAGCAGCCCTATCACCGGGACAGAAGAAAACATTCAGTACTTC.

This clone was observed a few times. V gene TRBV11-3 combines with J gene TRBJ2-7; 7 nucleotides line up with TRBD2. Germline V gives CDR1 SGHNT, CDR2 YENEEA. The CDR3 extends over 15 amino acids. With 3 bases clipped from V and 2 bases from J, the junction kept 7 bases outside the gene matches. The CDR3 DNA reads as TGTGCCAGCAGCTTGGGTAGGACTAGTACCTACGAGCAGTACTTC. Protein: CASSLGRTSTYEQYF.

This clone showed up just once. The chain employs TRBV2 and TRBJ2-3, with no clear D. CDR3 length: 14 residues. Trimming left V 7 bases short and J 3 bases short, with 14 bases between. Germline lookup yields CDR1 SNHLY and CDR2 FYNNEI. The CDR3 protein is CASNRPEATDTQYF. In DNA form, the CDR3 reads TGTGCCAGCAATCGCCCAGAGGCGACAGATACGCAGTATTTT.

This clone was observed a single time. A read error may account for a junction end that differs from germline. This rearrangement joins TRBV27 to TRBJ2-7; 12 bases are shared with TRBD2. Per germline, CDR1 MNHEY and CDR2 SMNVEV (reference sequence). The CDR3 covers 14 residues. The CDR3 loop reads CASSTPSRLAGAVF. The CDR3 DNA is TGTGCCAGCAGTACCCCGAGTCGACTAGCGGGAGCAGTCTTC.

V and J are TRBV29-1 and TRBJ2-2; D possibly corresponds to TRBD1 (6 bases). The V and J ends lost 5 bases and 4 bases respectively, with 26 bases between them. This CDR3 comprises 18 residues. Germline loops: CDR1 SQVTM, CDR2 ANQGSEA. The CDR3 region is CSVPGTARGSGATGELFF. For the CDR3, the DNA is TGCAGCGTTCCAGGGACCGCGAGGGGGAGCGGAGCCACCGGGGAGCTGTTTTTT.

The chain couples TRBV5-1 to TRBJ2-2, with TRBD1 matching 7 bases. Germline CDR1 is SGHRS and CDR2 is YFSETQ. The CDR3 is 14 residues long. The ends lost 4 bases at V and 8 bases at J; junction bases unmatched: 8. The CDR3 is CASSTGQVPGELFF. For the CDR3, the DNA is TGCGCCAGCAGCACCGGACAGGTTCCGGGGGAGCTGTTTTTT.

The rearrangement joins TRBV25-1 to TRBJ1-2; 7 bases align to TRBD1. The CDR3 runs 16 residues. Germline trimming cut 3 bases from V and 1 base from J; bases unmatched to any gene: 8. CDR1 and CDR2 from the germline V gene are MGHDK and SYGVNS. The chain's CDR3 is CASSESSGQLNYGYTF. DNA for the CDR3: TGTGCCAGCAGTGAGAGCTCGGGACAGCTTAACTATGGCTACACCTTC.

The chain has TRBV6-6 and TRBJ1-2, with a weak D call TRBD1 (5 bases). The CDR3 is 15 residues long. CDR1 and CDR2 from the germline V gene are MNHNY and SVGAGI (reference sequence). The V end was cut by 0 bases, the J end by 5 bases, with 13 bases between. The CDR3 DNA reads as TGTGCCAGCAGTTACTCGCAGGGCGGTTCTTATGGCTACACCTTC. Its translation: CASSYSQGGSYGYTF.

CDR3 protein: CASSETAGSYEQYF. DNA for the CDR3: TGTGCCAGCAGTGAAACAGCGGGGAGCTACGAGCAGTACTTC. The gene calls are TRBV2 and TRBJ2-7; 7 positions agree with TRBD2. Germline loops: CDR1 SNHLY, CDR2 FYNNEI. The CDR3 spans 14 residues. The J segment lost 3 bases and the V segment lost 2 bases, leaving 4 bases of the junction unmatched.

The V and J genes are TRBV19 and TRBJ1-3, with D uncertain. Germline CDR1 is LNHDA and CDR2 is SQIVND (reference sequence). V dropped 6 bases and J dropped 7 bases, with 19 bases sitting between them. This CDR3 comprises 15 residues. The chain's CDR3 is CASRRALGNENTIYF. The CDR3 bases are TGTGCCAGTAGGCGGGCCCTCGGGAACGAGAACACCATATATTTT.

This clone was seen only once. This sequence joins TRBV9 and TRBJ2-7, with 12 bases matching TRBD2. The V gene's germline CDR1 is SGDLS and CDR2 YYNGEE. The ends lost 0 bases at V and 0 bases at J; junction bases unmatched: 1. This CDR3 comprises 16 residues. The CDR3 loop is CASSVGGLAGSYEQYF. In DNA form, the CDR3 reads TGTGCCAGCAGCGTAGGGGGACTAGCGGGCTCCTACGAGCAGTACTTC.

The V gene is TRBV10-3, the J gene TRBJ2-3; D perhaps matches TRBD1 (6 bases). The CDR3 is 16 amino acids. CDR1 is ENHRY, CDR2 SYGVKD, per germline. V shed 3 bases and J shed 1 base, with 14 bases lying between them. The CDR3 sequence: CAISDPGGWGTDTQYF. The CDR3, as DNA: TGTGCCATCAGTGATCCTGGGGGCTGGGGCACAGATACGCAGTATTTT.